This passage covers 32 T cell receptor beta chains from one sample sequenced in a study of shared clonotypes between healthy human individuals. Assay used: immunoSEQ multiplex PCR; TCRdb lists only in-frame clones, some missing. In the table there are hundreds of thousands of clones, about 80% of which are singletons. Material for sequencing was memory CD4+ T cells sorted from blood. Subset here: CD45RA-negative fraction. These receptor sequences come from a woman in her 30s in good health.

The chain joins TRBV14 to TRBJ2-5; D is possibly TRBD1 (5 bases). Matching the DNA end better, TRBJ2-7 makes the J call doubtful. The CDR3 totals 16 residues. Germline CDR1 is SGHDN and CDR2 is FVKESK. The CDR3 sequence is CASSQDRQGYSYEQYF. The CDR3 DNA is TGTGCCAGCAGCCAAGATCGCCAGGGCTATTCCTACGAGCAGTACTTC.

V is TRBV29-1 and J is TRBJ2-7; 10 positions agree with TRBD1. In germline, CDR1 is SQVTM, CDR2 ANQGSEA. This CDR3 spans 13 amino acids. The junction had 5 bases not matched to a gene; V was cut back by 4 bases and J by 5 bases. The CDR3 coding sequence is TGCAGCGTTGCGGGACAGGGGATCGACGAGCAGTACTTC. Translated: CSVAGQGIDEQYF.

The V call is TRBV29-1, the J call TRBJ1-1; D not certain. The V end lost 4 bases, the J end lost 6 bases, and 9 bases lay between the germline ends. This CDR3 comprises 11 residues. The germline V gene has CDR1 SQVTM and CDR2 ANQGSEA. The CDR3 protein is CSVAVNPEAFF. The CDR3 coding sequence is TGCAGCGTTGCGGTGAATCCTGAAGCTTTCTTT.

A note on this clone: Other DNA sequences of this sample code for an identical CDR3. CDR3 in DNA: TGTGCCAGTAGAACTAGCGGGAGCACAGATACGCAGTATTTT. Amino acids: CASRTSGSTDTQYF. This chain joins TRBV19 and TRBJ2-3; 9 nucleotides match TRBD2. Per germline, CDR1 LNHDA and CDR2 SQIVND (reference sequence). The CDR3 sequence is 14 residues long. J was trimmed by 0 bases and V by 6 bases; bases with no gene match: 1.

This chain connects TRBV29-1 to TRBJ1-1; D gene ambiguous. The germline CDR1 and CDR2 sequences are SQVTM and ANQGSEA. This CDR3 has 14 residues. Trimming shortened V by 0 bases and J by 5 bases, and 13 bases separated the two germline ends. In nucleotides, the CDR3 is TGCAGCGTTGAAGATCTTCTTCTGGGTACTGAAGCTTTCTTT. This translates into CSVEDLLLGTEAFF.

J is TRBJ2-1 and V is TRBV5-1; D uncertain. This CDR3 region has 17 residues. Per the germline V gene, CDR1 is SGHRS and CDR2 is YFSETQ. The V end was cut by 0 bases, the J end by 0 bases, with 13 bases between. This CDR3 is CASSLGTASSSYNEQFF. DNA for the CDR3: TGCGCCAGCAGCTTGGGGACGGCTTCGAGCTCCTACAATGAGCAGTTCTTC.

This chain uses TRBV9 with TRBJ2-3; D may be TRBD2 (6 bases). V was trimmed by 4 bases and J by 0 bases, leaving 12 bases between them. There are 15 residues in the CDR3. In germline, CDR1 is SGDLS, CDR2 YYNGEE. CDR3 sequence (DNA): TGTGCCAGCAGCCCCCTCAGCGGGAGCACAGATACGCAGTATTTT. It is translated as CASSPLSGSTDTQYF.

This chain joins TRBV2 and TRBJ1-1; D not certain. The CDR3 sequence is 12 residues long. Germline-derived CDR1 and CDR2 are SNHLY and FYNNEI. V gave up 6 bases and J gave up 7 bases, with 12 bases separating them. For the CDR3, the DNA is TGTGCCAGCAGGACGGGCAGACTTGAAGCTTTCTTT. This gives the protein CASRTGRLEAFF.

The chain recombines TRBV28 with TRBJ2-6, with 7 bases fitting TRBD2. The germline gives CDR1 MDHEN, CDR2 SYDVKM. There are 17 residues in the CDR3. The ends lost 4 bases at V and 2 bases at J; junction bases unmatched: 8. Here the CDR3 reads CASSSPSGPPGANVLTF. The CDR3 DNA reads TGTGCCAGCAGTTCCCCTAGCGGTCCTCCTGGGGCCAACGTCCTGACTTTC.

This clone was observed a few times. The chain recombines TRBV5-6 with TRBJ2-7; TRBD1 matches at 7 bases. J was trimmed by 4 bases and V by 0 bases; bases with no gene match: 4. The CDR3 has 14 residues. Per germline, CDR1 SGHDT and CDR2 YYEEEE. The CDR3 DNA reads as TGTGCCAGCAGCTTGGACAGGGGTCTGTACGAGCAGTACTTC. Its protein product is CASSLDRGLYEQYF.

The V call is TRBV28, the J call TRBJ1-2; 8 bases match TRBD1. V was pared by 6 bases and J by 3 bases, with 12 bases of the junction left unmatched. The CDR3 sequence is 16 residues long. Germline CDR1 is MDHEN and CDR2 is SYDVKM. CDR3 in amino acids: CASRPDRGWRDYGYTF. In DNA form, the CDR3 reads TGTGCCAGCAGACCTGACAGGGGTTGGAGAGACTATGGCTACACCTTC.

This clone was seen once. In the same sample, other DNA sequences code for this CDR3. This chain's CDR3 is CASSLAAGRQETQYF. The CDR3 DNA reads as TGCGCCAGCAGCTTGGCGGCCGGACGTCAAGAGACCCAGTACTTC. The chain links TRBV5-1 to TRBJ2-5; D remains unclear. V was shortened by 0 bases and J by 2 bases, with 11 bases between the two germline ends. The CDR3 loop spans 15 amino acids. Germline CDR1 SGHRS, CDR2 YFSETQ.

V and J are TRBV25-1 and TRBJ1-4; TRBD1 is a possible D gene (5 bases). Germline V gene lookup returns CDR1 MGHDK and CDR2 SYGVNS. The CDR3 is made up of 13 amino acids. The ends were cut back, 4 bases at V and 9 bases at J, with 12 bases in the middle. This CDR3 reads CASSGYRGQKLFF. The CDR3 nucleotides read TGTGCCAGCAGTGGATACCGGGGCCAAAAACTGTTTTTT.

The V call is TRBV7-6, the J call TRBJ2-1; 7 bases line up with TRBD1. The CDR3 has 13 amino acids. CDR1 and CDR2 from the germline V gene are SGHVS and FNYEAQ. V was pared by 5 bases and J by 6 bases, with 4 bases of the junction left unmatched. The CDR3 nucleotides read TGTGCCAGCAGCCTACAGGGGACCAATGAGCAGTTCTTC. Amino acid sequence: CASSLQGTNEQFF.

Concerning this clone itself: Germline and junction disagree at one end, which may indicate a read error. V usage is TRBV5-1 and J usage is TRBJ2-7; 10 bases fit TRBD2. The CDR3 loop spans 14 amino acids. The V gene's germline CDR1 is SGHRS and CDR2 YFSETQ. The CDR3 DNA reads as TGCGCCAGCAGCTTGGGGTCTAGCGGGAGTTCGGAGAACTTC. Encoded protein: CASSLGSSGSSENF.

The J gene is TRBJ1-1, the V gene TRBV28, with D maybe TRBD1 (5 bases). Looked up from germline, CDR1 is MDHEN and CDR2 is SYDVKM. The CDR3 has 13 amino acids. V lost 4 bases and J lost 0, with 6 bases in between. CDR3: CASSSGLNTEAFF. CDR3 bases: TGTGCCAGCAGTTCAGGGTTGAACACTGAAGCTTTCTTT.

The V call is TRBV25-1, the J call TRBJ2-5, with a weak D call TRBD2 (5 bases). Germline-derived CDR1 and CDR2 are MGHDK and SYGVNS. V was trimmed by 3 bases and J by 5 bases, leaving 10 bases between them. The CDR3 contains 13 residues. Here the CDR3 DNA reads TGTGCCAGCAGTGACACTAGATGGGAGACCCAGTACTTC. This gives the protein CASSDTRWETQYF.

CDR3 in amino acids: CASSPGGTSGPSEGTQYF. The CDR3 DNA reads TGTGCCAGCAGCCCAGGAGGGACTAGCGGCCCTTCAGAAGGAACCCAGTACTTC. The chain is built from TRBV9 and TRBJ2-5; the match to TRBD2 covers 11 bases. Trimming removed 4 bases from V and 8 bases from J; junction bases left unmatched: 19. The CDR3 has 18 amino acids. Germline CDR1 and CDR2: SGDLS and YYNGEE.

This chain joins TRBV29-1 and TRBJ1-4, with D perhaps matching TRBD1 (5 bases). With 5 bases removed from V and 8 bases from J, the gap between germline ends came to 12 bases. CDR3 size: 12 residues. Germline V gene data show CDR1 as SQVTM and CDR2 as ANQGSEA. The CDR3 sequence is CSVRGLGEKLFF. The DNA for the CDR3 is TGCAGCGTTAGGGGTCTCGGAGAAAAACTGTTTTTT.

The rearrangement joins TRBV6-1 to TRBJ1-3, with unresolved D. The V gene's germline CDR1 is MNHNS and CDR2 SASEGT. V lost 3 bases, J lost 0 bases, and 6 bases lay in between. This CDR3 spans 14 amino acids. In nucleotides, the CDR3 is TGTGCCAGCAGTGATAGGTTCTCTGGAAACACCATATATTTT. Amino acids: CASSDRFSGNTIYF.

The rearrangement uses TRBV5-8 and TRBJ1-2, with TRBD1 as a possible D gene (6 bases). Germline V gene sequence: CDR1 SGHTS, CDR2 YDEGEE. The CDR3 spans 14 residues. V was cut by 0 bases and J by 4 bases, with 10 bases left in between. The CDR3 spells CASSLVRGLYGYTF. CDR3 DNA sequence: TGTGCCAGCAGCTTGGTTCGGGGGCTCTATGGCTACACCTTC.

This clone was counted only a few times. The chain has TRBV7-6 and TRBJ2-2; 8 bases map to TRBD2. Germline CDR1 reads SGHVS; CDR2 reads FNYEAQ. The CDR3 contains 14 residues. V lost 1 base to trimming and J lost 10 bases; unmatched junction nucleotides: 5. This CDR3 is CASSLGSGIVELFF. Here the CDR3 DNA reads TGTGCCAGCAGCTTAGGTAGCGGGATAGTGGAGCTGTTTTTT.

This chain uses TRBV7-8 with TRBJ2-1; possible D gene TRBD2, 5 bases. This CDR3 is 15 amino acids long. Germline-derived CDR1 and CDR2 are SGHVS and FQNEAQ. V was shortened by 6 bases and J by 0 bases, with 12 bases between the two germline ends. This chain's CDR3 is CASRPYTSSYNEQFF. Written as DNA, the CDR3 is TGTGCCAGCAGACCATATACTAGCTCCTACAATGAGCAGTTCTTC.

This chain uses TRBV11-2 with TRBJ2-2; no definite D call. The germline V and J ends were trimmed by 3 bases and 2 bases, with 10 bases remaining between them. The V gene's germline CDR1 is SGHAT and CDR2 FQNNGV. The CDR3 spans 15 residues. The DNA for the CDR3 is TGTGCCAGCAGCTTTAAGGGCCGCAACACCGGGGAGCTGTTTTTT. Translated, it gives CASSFKGRNTGELFF.

The genes are TRBV7-7 and TRBJ2-2; D not resolved. V lost 7 bases and J 0 bases, leaving 9 bases between the germline ends. This CDR3 has 14 residues. Germline assignment: CDR1 SSHAT and CDR2 FNYEAQ (reference sequence). In DNA form, the CDR3 reads TGTGCCAGCACTCGGCTCTCGAACACCGGGGAGCTGTTTTTT. Translated, it gives CASTRLSNTGELFF.

The chain couples TRBV2 to TRBJ2-7; possibly TRBD1 or TRBD2 for D (5 bases each). Trimming took off 5 bases at V and 2 bases at J, with 10 bases between the two ends. CDR1 is SNHLY and CDR2 is FYNNEI in the germline V gene. The CDR3 length is 13 residues. In DNA, the CDR3 is TGTGCCAGCAGTACCGGGACCACCTACGAGCAGTACTTC. The encoded protein is CASSTGTTYEQYF.

This clone has just a few counts. The chain links TRBV19 to TRBJ2-6, with D tentatively TRBD1 or TRBD2 (5 bases each). The germline gives CDR1 LNHDA, CDR2 SQIVND (reference sequence). The CDR3 has 15 residues. V shed 6 bases and J shed 3 bases, with 12 bases lying between them. The CDR3 DNA is TGTGCCAGTAGCTTGGGGGTGGATGGGGCCAACGTCCTGACTTTC. It codes for CASSLGVDGANVLTF.

The chain uses TRBV6-6 and TRBJ1-4, with D unresolved. Trimming cost V 6 bases and J 0 bases, with 11 bases left between them. This CDR3 spans 15 amino acids. CDR1 is MNHNY and CDR2 is SVGAGI in the germline V gene (reference sequence). CDR3 in DNA: TGTGCCAGCAGCCTTACCGGGACAACTAATGAAAAACTGTTTTTT. Translation gives CASSLTGTTNEKLFF.

This clone has more than one count but fewer than ten. The V gene is TRBV2, the J gene TRBJ2-7; TRBD2 is a possible D gene (6 bases). This CDR3 contains 11 residues. Trimming left V 7 bases short and J 5 bases short, with 9 bases between. Germline V gene lookup returns CDR1 SNHLY and CDR2 FYNNEI. The CDR3 is CASKREDEQYF. The CDR3 DNA sequence: TGTGCCAGCAAGAGGGAGGACGAGCAGTACTTC.

The chain is built from TRBV21-1 and TRBJ2-1. TRBV21-1 counts as a pseudogene. The CDR3 totals 16 residues. The CDR3 is CASSKGRDGSLDEQFF. In nucleotides, the CDR3 is TGTGCCAGCAGCAAAGGGCGCGATGGATCACTCGATGAGCAGTTCTTC.

V and J are TRBV4-2 and TRBJ1-1, with D possibly TRBD1 on 6 matching bases. V was cut by 4 bases and J by 4 bases, with 16 bases left in between. Germline V CDR1 and CDR2: LGHNA, YNFKEQ. CDR3 size: 15 residues. This chain's CDR3 is CASSRKGGEGTEAFF. CDR3 sequence (DNA): TGTGCCAGCAGCCGGAAGGGGGGCGAGGGCACTGAAGCTTTCTTT.

CDR3 bases: TGTGCCAGCAGCTCCCCCCCGGGGAGGGGCCAAGAGACCCAGTACTTC. Translated, it gives CASSSPPGRGQETQYF. The V gene is TRBV11-1, the J gene TRBJ2-5; the match to TRBD2 covers 7 bases. Germline V gives CDR1 SGHAT, CDR2 FQDESV (reference sequence). After removal of 4 bases from V and 1 base from J, the junction contained 9 bases not matched to a gene. The CDR3 sequence is 16 residues long.